This passage covers 26 T cell receptor beta chains from one sample sequenced in a study of CXCR3-negative and CXCR3-positive naive CD8 T cells. Regarding the study as a whole: CXCR3-positive naive cells carried more hydrophobic TRB CDR3s than CXCR3-negative naive cells did.

The authors made the TRB cDNA libraries by 5' RACE using UMI labels. TCRdb re-called the 5' RACE reads and catalogs CDR3 proteins one per entry, DNA excluded. This sample's clone table lists about 92,000 distinct CDR3 sequences. The antigens these receptors bind are not known. The sample taken for sequencing was naive CXCR3+ CD8+ T cells from blood. Subset described: CD45RO-CCR7+CD27+CD95- naive CD8+ T cells expressing CXCR3 (TNR3+). These receptors all stem from a human donor in good health. Some clones in this sample may be carry-over from other donors' samples.

V and J are TRBV12-3 or TRBV12-4 and TRBJ1-5. CDR3 length: 14 residues. Here the CDR3 reads CASSFRSRNQPQHF.

The chain uses TRBV15 and TRBJ2-7; checking the TCRdb D call of TRBD2 is not possible without DNA. Germline CDR1 LNHNV, CDR2 YYDKDF (reference sequence). The CDR3 is 13 residues long. The CDR3 loop is CATSRRREEEQYF.

This CDR3 reads CASSYSLPGTNTEAFF. The chain carries TRBV6-2 or TRBV6-3 and TRBJ1-1. CDR3 size: 16 residues. Germline CDR1 and CDR2: MNHEY and SVGEGT.

This sequence joins TRBV5-1 and TRBJ2-3; the D gene TCRdb calls, TRBD2, cannot be checked with no DNA. CDR3 length: 18 amino acids. The V gene's germline CDR1 is SGHRS and CDR2 YFSETQ. Here the CDR3 reads CASSLGTSGRRDTDTQYF. Variable domain in full (rest from reference TRBV5-1 and TRBJ2-3): KAGVTQTPRYLIKTRGQQVTLSCSPISGHRSVSWYQQTPGQGLQFLFEYFSETQRNKGNFPGRFSGRQFSNSRSEMNVSTLELGDSALYLCASSLGTSGRRDTDTQYFGPGTRLTVL.

The J gene is TRBJ2-1, the V gene TRBV4-2; TCRdb indicates TRBD1, and absent DNA this call remains unverified. Germline lookup yields CDR1 LGHNA and CDR2 YNFKEQ. The CDR3 sequence is 16 residues long. CDR3 amino acids: CASSQERSRGGDEQFF.

The rearrangement joins TRBV21-1 to TRBJ2-2; absent DNA, TCRdb's TRBD1 call cannot be checked. TRBV21-1 is shown as a pseudogene. CDR3 length: 17 residues. This CDR3 reads CASSKAVTGRYTGELFF.

The V and J genes are TRBV12-5 and TRBJ2-7; the TCRdb D gene call, TRBD1, has no DNA to confirm it. The CDR3 sequence is 15 residues long. Per the germline V gene, CDR1 is LGHNT and CDR2 is FRNRAP. CDR3 region: CASGRSGTGSPEQYF.

The V call is TRBV4-1, the J call TRBJ1-1; the TCRdb call, TRBD1, lacks DNA for checking. The V gene's germline CDR1 is MGHRA and CDR2 YSYEKL. The CDR3 is 17 amino acids. The CDR3 region is CASSQEPVGMGTIEAFF.

V usage is TRBV5-1 and J usage is TRBJ1-5; TCRdb designates TRBD1, a call that cannot be tested without DNA. This CDR3 is 14 amino acids long. The germline gives CDR1 SGHRS, CDR2 YFSETQ. CDR3: CASSPGTGVEPQHF.

The chain recombines TRBV12-3 or TRBV12-4 with TRBJ1-5; TCRdb outputs TRBD1, but without DNA this stays unchecked. The CDR3 loop spans 14 amino acids. The CDR3 region is CASSFGAGTQPQHF.

The chain joins TRBV12-3 or TRBV12-4 to TRBJ2-4; TCRdb's D call, TRBD1, is unchecked because there is no DNA. The CDR3 has 14 amino acids. The CDR3 sequence: CASSFGAGRDIQYF.

V usage is TRBV21-1 and J usage is TRBJ2-2; TCRdb's assignment of TRBD2 cannot be checked, as there is no DNA. TRBV21-1 is an annotated pseudogene. CDR3 length equals 17 residues. CDR3 sequence: CASIPWFGAIGTGELFF.

V usage is TRBV5-1 and J usage is TRBJ2-5; TCRdb picks TRBD1, but there is no DNA to check that call. CDR1 and CDR2 (germline): SGHRS, YFSETQ. This CDR3 is built from 16 residues. The CDR3 region is CASSLGRYRIQETQYF. The whole variable domain, remainder taken from reference TRBV5-1 and TRBJ2-5, is KAGVTQTPRYLIKTRGQQVTLSCSPISGHRSVSWYQQTPGQGLQFLFEYFSETQRNKGNFPGRFSGRQFSNSRSEMNVSTLELGDSALYLCASSLGRYRIQETQYFGPGTRLLVL.

The CDR3 is CASSFVPNTGELFF. The genes are TRBV12-3 or TRBV12-4 and TRBJ2-2. The CDR3 length is 14 residues.

The chain has TRBV7-6 and TRBJ1-6; the D call of TRBD1 rests on TCRdb alone, since no DNA is present to check it. This CDR3 has 15 residues. Germline values: CDR1 SGHVS, CDR2 FNYEAQ. The CDR3 loop reads CASRKDSLYNSPLHF.

The chain carries TRBV29-1 and TRBJ2-3; without DNA, the TCRdb call of TRBD1 cannot be checked. Germline loops: CDR1 SQVTM, CDR2 ANQGSEA. The length of the CDR3 is 12 residues. CDR3 sequence reads: CSVSGTADTQYF.

V usage is TRBV7-9 and J usage is TRBJ2-1. This CDR3 is built from 15 residues. Per germline, CDR1 SEHNR and CDR2 FQNEAQ (reference sequence). CDR3 protein: CASSLPAGENNEQFF.

The CDR3: CASSPARGEETQYF. The genes are TRBV28 and TRBJ2-5; TCRdb indicates TRBD1, and absent DNA this call remains unverified. Per germline, CDR1 MDHEN and CDR2 SYDVKM. The length of the CDR3 is 14 residues.

The rearrangement joins TRBV28 to TRBJ2-3; the D gene TCRdb calls, TRBD2, cannot be checked with no DNA. CDR1 MDHEN and CDR2 SYDVKM come from the germline V gene. The CDR3 runs to 20 residues. CDR3: CTSSLGINLGLAGVPDTQYF.

The chain has TRBV23-1 and TRBJ2-2; as DNA is missing, the TRBD1 call by TCRdb cannot be tested. TRBV23-1 is an open reading frame, and its role is uncertain. The CDR3 length is 14 residues. CDR3 region: CASNWDRRTGELFF.

The CDR3 loop is CATQEDRDTGELFF. J is TRBJ2-2 and V is TRBV24-1; absent DNA, TCRdb's TRBD1 call cannot be checked. The CDR3 is 14 amino acids. Germline V gene sequence: CDR1 KGHDR, CDR2 SFDVKD.

The chain joins TRBV12-3 or TRBV12-4 to TRBJ1-2. This CDR3 contains 14 residues. This CDR3 is CASSLLDLRYGYTF.

This chain uses TRBV27 with TRBJ1-1; TCRdb selects TRBD1, and the lack of DNA leaves this call unchecked. This CDR3 has 16 amino acids. Germline loops: CDR1 MNHEY, CDR2 SMNVEV (reference sequence). The CDR3 reads CASSPRGTGMNTEAFF.

The chain uses TRBV2 and TRBJ2-7; TCRdb's D call of TRBD1 is untestable without DNA. The CDR3 is made up of 15 amino acids. Germline V CDR1 and CDR2: SNHLY, FYNNEI. The CDR3 sequence is CASSFRQGAPYEQYF.

The chain couples TRBV6-2 or TRBV6-3 to TRBJ2-3. The germline V gene encodes CDR1 MNHEY and CDR2 SVGEGT. The CDR3 is made up of 13 amino acids. This CDR3 reads CASSYTGADTQYF.

The chain carries TRBV9 and TRBJ2-1; TCRdb's assignment of TRBD1 cannot be checked, as there is no DNA. The CDR3 totals 14 residues. Germline values: CDR1 SGDLS, CDR2 YYNGEE. The CDR3 loop is CASSTDRGYDEQFF.